The present TCR beta chain was sequenced within a study of technical replicates of blood from a few donors. The J segment lost 6 bases and the V segment lost 3 bases, leaving 8 bases of the junction unmatched. Germline V gives CDR1 KGHSH, CDR2 LQKENI. The CDR3 contains 14 residues. This table comes from immunoSEQ multiplex PCR, and its TCRdb copy is limited to in-frame clones, with some not included. The table includes 91,000 or so clones, just under 95% detected once. The sequence derives from a human donor in good health. Material for sequencing was T cells isolated from PBMCs. The rearrangement uses TRBV18 and TRBJ2-7, with 7 bases matching TRBD2. CDR3 in amino acids: CASSPGGGSGEQYF. Here the CDR3 DNA reads TGTGCCAGCTCACCTGGGGGAGGGAGTGGCGAGCAGTACTTC. Full variable domain (rest looked up from reference TRBV18 and TRBJ2-7): NAGVMQNPRHLVRRRGQEARLRCSPMKGHSHVYWYRQLPEEGLKFMVYLQKENIIDESGMPKERFSAEFPKEGPSILRIQQVVRGDSAAYFCASSPGGGSGEQYFGPGTRLTVT.